A selection of T cell receptor beta chains follows, all from one sample in a study of ipilimumab plus nivolumab after autologous stem cell transplantation. The assay was immunoSEQ multiplex PCR, and TCRdb's table has in-frame clones only and misses some. Of approximately 84,000 clones listed, about 83% were seen once; the top ten hold around 2%. Sequencing used PBMCs, obtained in a trial of ipilimumab plus nivolumab as post-transplant consolidation. These receptors originate from a male donor with diffuse large B-cell lymphoma. The CDR3 runs from the conserved cysteine through the conserved F or W. A D gene is named only where the DNA matches it firmly. Size values are once, few and many counts, or a class for expanded clones, and some rows have none.

clone_size: .
v_call: TRBV7-8
d_call: TRBD2
j_call: TRBJ2-7
cdr3_aa: CASSPRTSGTSYEQYF
cdr3_nt: TGTGCCAGCAGCCCAAGAACTAGCGGGACCTCCTACGAGCAGTACTTC

clone_size: once
v_call: TRBV5-6
d_call: .
j_call: TRBJ2-6
cdr3_aa: CASSLLGEPSGANVLTF
cdr3_nt: TGTGCCAGCAGCTTGCTGGGTGAACCCTCTGGGGCCAACGTCCTGACTTTC

clone_size: .
v_call: TRBV9
d_call: .
j_call: TRBJ2-7
cdr3_aa: CASSVASTGQYEQYF
cdr3_nt: TGTGCCAGCAGCGTAGCAAGCACGGGGCAATACGAGCAGTACTTC

clone_size: .
v_call: TRBV6-6
d_call: .
j_call: TRBJ1-3
cdr3_aa: CASSSRAPSSGNTIYF
cdr3_nt: TGTGCCAGCAGTTCGAGGGCCCCGAGCTCTGGAAACACCATATATTTT

clone_size: once
v_call: TRBV6-1
d_call: TRBD2
j_call: TRBJ2-7
cdr3_aa: CASRGGTAFYEQYF
cdr3_nt: TGTGCCAGCAGGGGGGGGACCGCGTTCTACGAGCAGTACTTC

clone_size: .
v_call: TRBV18
d_call: .
j_call: TRBJ2-1
cdr3_aa: CASSLTRTEQFF
cdr3_nt: TGTGCCAGCTCACTTACTAGAACTGAGCAGTTCTTC

clone_size: .
v_call: TRBV7-9
d_call: .
j_call: TRBJ2-3
cdr3_aa: CASSLADGHFSDTQYF
cdr3_nt: TGTGCCAGCAGCTTAGCGGACGGCCACTTCTCAGATACGCAGTATTTT

clone_size: .
v_call: TRBV5-1
d_call: .
j_call: TRBJ2-7
cdr3_aa: CASSADINGPYEQYF
cdr3_nt: TGCGCCAGCAGCGCGGACATAAATGGGCCCTACGAGCAGTACTTC

clone_size: .
v_call: TRBV5-1
d_call: .
j_call: TRBJ2-6
cdr3_aa: CASSLPDSGANVLTF
cdr3_nt: TGCGCCAGCAGCTTGCCTGACTCTGGGGCCAACGTCCTGACTTTC

clone_size: once
v_call: TRBV6-1
d_call: TRBD2
j_call: TRBJ2-7
cdr3_aa: CASSGPTSGVWEQYF
cdr3_nt: TGTGCCAGCAGCGGTCCGACTAGCGGGGTATGGGAGCAGTACTTC

clone_size: once
v_call: TRBV6-1
d_call: TRBD2
j_call: TRBJ2-3
cdr3_aa: CASSESSGDTQYF
cdr3_nt: TGTGCCAGCAGTGAGTCTAGCGGAGATACGCAGTATTTT

clone_size: .
v_call: TRBV19
d_call: .
j_call: TRBJ1-2
cdr3_aa: CASSIRADLSYGYTF
cdr3_nt: TGTGCCAGTAGTATCAGGGCTGACTTAAGCTATGGCTACACCTTC

clone_size: .
v_call: TRBV2
d_call: .
j_call: TRBJ1-1
cdr3_aa: CASRKGSANTEAFF
cdr3_nt: TGTGCCAGCAGAAAGGGTTCAGCGAACACTGAAGCTTTCTTT

clone_size: .
v_call: TRBV25-1
d_call: TRBD1
j_call: TRBJ1-4
cdr3_aa: CASSDQKTGGYEKLFF
cdr3_nt: TGTGCCAGCAGTGATCAAAAGACAGGGGGCTATGAAAAACTGTTTTTT

clone_size: .
v_call: TRBV2
d_call: TRBD1
j_call: TRBJ2-7
cdr3_aa: CASKEGASRYEQYF
cdr3_nt: TGTGCCAGCAAAGAGGGGGCTTCTCGCTACGAGCAGTACTTC

clone_size: few
v_call: TRBV12-2
d_call: .
j_call: TRBJ2-1
cdr3_aa: CASRHGTSGISYNEQFF
cdr3_nt: TGTGCAAGTCGCCATGGGACTAGCGGTATCTCCTACAATGAGCAGTTCTTC

clone_size: .
v_call: TRBV7-8
d_call: TRBD1
j_call: TRBJ2-2
cdr3_aa: CASSLGYRGTGELFF
cdr3_nt: TGTGCCAGCAGCTTGGGATACAGGGGCACCGGGGAGCTGTTTTTT

clone_size: .
v_call: TRBV5-6
d_call: .
j_call: TRBJ2-5
cdr3_aa: CASSFRVSETQYF
cdr3_nt: TGTGCCAGCAGCTTCCGCGTTTCAGAGACCCAGTACTTC

clone_size: .
v_call: TRBV11-3
d_call: .
j_call: TRBJ2-1
cdr3_aa: CASSYARGSSYNEQFF
cdr3_nt: TGTGCCAGCAGCTACGCTAGGGGCAGCTCCTACAATGAGCAGTTCTTC

clone_size: few
v_call: TRBV5-4
d_call: TRBD1
j_call: TRBJ2-5
cdr3_aa: CASSTPKGQGRETQYF
cdr3_nt: TGTGCCAGCAGCACCCCGAAAGGACAGGGGAGGGAGACCCAGTACTTC

clone_size: .
v_call: TRBV7-8
d_call: .
j_call: TRBJ1-2
cdr3_aa: CASSRGGGAGYGYTF
cdr3_nt: TGTGCCAGCAGCCGAGGCGGGGGGGCGGGCTATGGCTACACCTTC

clone_size: once
v_call: TRBV29-1
d_call: .
j_call: TRBJ2-5
cdr3_aa: CSVNTGEETQYF
cdr3_nt: TGCAGCGTCAATACGGGGGAAGAGACCCAGTACTTC

clone_size: .
v_call: TRBV2
d_call: .
j_call: TRBJ1-2
cdr3_aa: CASSPRVGYTF
cdr3_nt: TGTGCCAGCAGTCCACGGGTTGGCTACACCTTC

clone_size: .
v_call: TRBV25-1
d_call: .
j_call: TRBJ1-5
cdr3_aa: CASSPGGREFQPQHF
cdr3_nt: TGTGCCAGCAGCCCTGGGGGACGGGAATTCCAGCCCCAGCATTTT

clone_size: .
v_call: TRBV5-1
d_call: TRBD2
j_call: TRBJ2-7
cdr3_aa: CASSLAPRTSGRYEQYF
cdr3_nt: TGCGCCAGCAGCTTGGCCCCGAGGACTAGCGGCCGCTACGAGCAGTACTTC

clone_size: .
v_call: TRBV5-1
d_call: .
j_call: TRBJ2-5
cdr3_aa: CASSLNGPGGQETQYF
cdr3_nt: TGCGCCAGCAGCTTGAATGGGCCAGGGGGGCAAGAGACCCAGTACTTC

clone_size: .
v_call: TRBV5-1
d_call: .
j_call: TRBJ1-5
cdr3_aa: CASSLGQTSNQPQHF
cdr3_nt: TGCGCCAGCAGCTTGGGCCAGACTAGCAATCAGCCCCAGCATTTT

clone_size: once
v_call: TRBV5-5
d_call: .
j_call: TRBJ2-7
cdr3_aa: CASSLGHRYEQYF
cdr3_nt: TGTGCCAGCAGCTTAGGACATCGGTACGAGCAGTACTTC

clone_size: .
v_call: TRBV5-1
d_call: .
j_call: TRBJ2-7
cdr3_aa: CASSLAGDSYEQYF
cdr3_nt: TGCGCCAGCAGCTTGGCGGGGGACTCCTACGAGCAGTACTTC

clone_size: .
v_call: TRBV5-6
d_call: .
j_call: TRBJ2-5
cdr3_aa: CASSLGSQAWETQYF
cdr3_nt: TGTGCCAGCAGCTTGGGTAGCCAGGCCTGGGAGACCCAGTACTTC

clone_size: .
v_call: TRBV10-1
d_call: TRBD1
j_call: TRBJ1-3
cdr3_aa: CASSRKGQSSGNTIYF
cdr3_nt: TGCGCCAGCAGTCGAAAGGGACAGAGCTCTGGAAACACCATATATTTT

clone_size: .
v_call: TRBV27
d_call: .
j_call: TRBJ1-1
cdr3_aa: CATRDGRRNTEAFF
cdr3_nt: TGTGCCACCAGGGACGGCCGGAGGAACACTGAAGCTTTCTTT

clone_size: .
v_call: TRBV1
d_call: .
j_call: TRBJ1-1
cdr3_aa: CTSSQAARRNTEAFF
cdr3_nt: TGCACCAGCAGCCAAGCAGCCAGGCGGAACACTGAAGCTTTCTTT

clone_size: .
v_call: TRBV30
d_call: TRBD1
j_call: TRBJ2-6
cdr3_aa: CAWSVGTGAISGANVLTF
cdr3_nt: TGTGCCTGGAGTGTGGGGACAGGGGCCATCTCTGGGGCCAACGTCCTGACTTTC

clone_size: once
v_call: TRBV5-4
d_call: .
j_call: TRBJ2-7
cdr3_aa: CASSSARDGSYEQYF
cdr3_nt: TGTGCCAGCAGCTCCGCCCGGGACGGATCCTACGAGCAGTACTTC

clone_size: .
v_call: TRBV5-5
d_call: .
j_call: TRBJ2-1
cdr3_aa: CASTMYSGGVSYNEQFF
cdr3_nt: TGTGCCAGCACCATGTATAGTGGCGGGGTCTCCTACAATGAGCAGTTCTTC

clone_size: .
v_call: TRBV28
d_call: .
j_call: TRBJ1-5
cdr3_aa: CASKQGSQPQHF
cdr3_nt: TGTGCCAGCAAACAGGGAAGCCAGCCCCAGCATTTT